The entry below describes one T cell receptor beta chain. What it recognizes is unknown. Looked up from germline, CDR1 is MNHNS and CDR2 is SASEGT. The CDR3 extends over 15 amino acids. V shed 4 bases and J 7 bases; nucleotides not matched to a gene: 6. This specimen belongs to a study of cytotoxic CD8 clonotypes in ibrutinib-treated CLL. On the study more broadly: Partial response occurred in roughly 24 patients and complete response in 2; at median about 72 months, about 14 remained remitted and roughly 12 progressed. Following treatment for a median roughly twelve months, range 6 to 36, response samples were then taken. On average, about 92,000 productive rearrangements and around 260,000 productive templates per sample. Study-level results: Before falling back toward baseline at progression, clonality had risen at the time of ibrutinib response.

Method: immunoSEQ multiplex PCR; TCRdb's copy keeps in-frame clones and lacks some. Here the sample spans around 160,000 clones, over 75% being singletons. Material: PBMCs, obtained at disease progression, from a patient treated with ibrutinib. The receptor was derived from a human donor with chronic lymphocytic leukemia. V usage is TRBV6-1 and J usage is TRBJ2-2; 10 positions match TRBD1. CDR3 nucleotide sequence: TGTGCCAGCAGTGCATCCGGGACAGGGGTCGGGGAGCTGTTTTTT. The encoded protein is CASSASGTGVGELFF.